This T cell receptor beta chain is from a study of control samples from healthy donors and cancer patients. The CDR3 length is 18 residues. V was clipped by 10 bases and J by 2 bases; unmatched bases: 16. Looked up from germline, CDR1 is LNHDA and CDR2 is SQIVND (reference sequence). Here immunoSEQ multiplex PCR was the method, and the copy in TCRdb shows in-frame clones only, minus some. The table lists about 88,000 clones, 93% of them singletons, with 8% in the top ten. The TCR comes from a man aged 18 to 30 in good health. The V call is TRBV19, the J call TRBJ2-3; 12 nucleotides align to TRBD2. The sample taken for sequencing was blood. CDR3 nucleotide sequence: TGTGCCACTAAACTAGCGGGGGGCCCTCCGCGCCTCACAGATACGCAGTATTTT. Protein sequence: CATKLAGGPPRLTDTQYF. Complete variable domain (other parts from reference TRBV19 and TRBJ2-3): DGGITQSPKYLFRKEGQNVTLSCEQNLNHDAMYWYRQDPGQGLRLIYYSQIVNDFQKGDIAEGYSVSREKKESFPLTVTSAQKNPTAFYLCATKLAGGPPRLTDTQYFGPGTRLTVL.